This TCR beta chain emerged from a study of OX40 agonist ivuxolimab in advanced cancers. Whole-study context: The mean age was roughly 60 years, ranging from 23 to 79, with roughly four fifths of participants male. Partial responses occurred in three patients (one hepatocellular carcinoma, two cutaneous melanoma).

Of note for this clone: Mismatch with germline at one junction end may stem from a read error.

Repertoires were generated with immunoSEQ multiplex PCR, while TCRdb's copy carries only in-frame clones and drops some. The sample carries some 86,000 clones, 70% to 90% recorded once. Germline loops: CDR1 SSHAT, CDR2 FNYEAQ (reference sequence). The CDR3 totals 13 residues. Patients with a history of autoimmune disease or on systemic immunosuppression were excluded. The study sampled blood at baseline, cycle 4 day 1, and cycle 7 day 1. This chain joins TRBV7-7 and TRBJ1-1, with a tentative D call TRBD1 (5 bases). The sample in question was CD4+ or CD8+ T cells sorted from blood, obtained in a trial of the OX40 agonist ivuxolimab. The sequence was collected from an adult with an advanced solid tumor such as melanoma, head and neck, liver or kidney cancer. The CDR3 DNA reads TGTGCTAGCAGCTCACAGGAGAACACTGAAGCTTTCTTT. Translating gives CASSSQENTEAFF.